This T cell receptor (beta chain) was identified in a study of T cell repertoires in cytomegalovirus infection. Background on the study: Matching HLA type, along with CMV infection, was indicated by public TCR beta signatures.

General study points: Dominating the ex vivo response were HLA-C-restricted CMV-specific TCR beta clonotypes. The cumulative frequency of public TCR beta families distinguished individuals who carried CMV together with the relevant HLA.

Each CDR3 protein is one row after TCRdb ran MiXCR on the reads. Here the sample spans 350,000 to 450,000 distinct CDR3 sequences, roughly 18% being singletons. This clonotype was detected ten times or more. No antigen is known for it. The source is a human donor in good health (CMV status not recorded). Some clones in this sample may be carry-over from other donors' samples. The specimen was PBMCs.

The CDR3 loop reads CASSYPGKAYYGYTF. The CDR3 coding sequence is TGTGCCAGCAGCTACCCAGGGAAAGCGTACTATGGCTACACCTTC. The chain couples TRBV7-9 to TRBJ1-2, with TRBD1 as a possible D gene (5 bases). The V gene's germline CDR1 is SEHNR and CDR2 FQNEAQ (reference sequence). The V end lost 4 bases, the J end lost 3 bases, and 15 bases lay between the germline ends. This CDR3 is built from 15 residues.